This T cell receptor beta chain derives from a study of molecular identifiers for immune sequencing clone quantification (dated by TCRdb to 2016 to 2018). The study in broad terms: For a replicate experiment, RNA from roughly 20,000 or 100,000 naive CD8 T cells was divided into five aliquots, and four of the five aliquots were sequenced. CD8 T cells were used in a methods study to benchmark molecular-identifier clustering-based TCR repertoire sequencing (MIDCIRS) and TCR RNA copy counting.

The full study reports these points: Spiked-in Jurkat TCR RNA (around nine copies' worth), which is not part of the donor repertoire, was contained in the naive libraries. Identical TCR molecules sharing a barcode could cause highly expanded clone sizes to be underestimated. Spiked-in Jurkat TCR RNA equivalent to a single cell was reported to be detectable even among approximately 1.1 million naive CD8 T cells. Modeling gave around 3 recovered TCR RNA copies per cell versus 9.5 to 10 by digital PCR, implying approximately 30% capture efficiency. In CMV-specific effector cells, clones with more than 20 RNA copies contained over 99% of molecules, whereas in naive cells such clones contained under 1% of molecules. Without barcode sub-clustering, chimeric consensus sequences inflated TCR diversity; chimeras reached as high as 47%.

At the junction V is shortened by 4 bases and J by 3 bases; bases outside the gene matches: 11. CDR1 and CDR2 (SQVTM, ANQGSEA) derive from the germline V gene. The CDR3 sequence holds 16 residues, the cysteine and phenylalanine included. The entry retains the CDR3 DNA only, 48 bases that are in frame from base 1. Naive CD8 T cell libraries were made from approximately 20,000 to 1,000,000 sorted cells using 10%, 30% or 50% of purified RNA. On a BD FACSAria II, naive CD8 T cells were FACS-sorted as CD8+CD4-CCR7+CD45RA+ and collected into RLT Plus buffer. Nine to eleven TCR copies' worth of Jurkat RNA were spiked into roughly 20,000-1,000,000 naive CD8 T cell samples to test detection sensitivity. Enrichment of CD8 T cells was done with RosetteSep CD8+ T Cell Enrichment Cocktail plus Ficoll-Paque, and ACK red cell lysis came afterward. Libraries were built with PCR. Sequencing was carried out with an Illumina HiSeq 4000. Bulk TCR libraries were made following a previously described method, with the TCR primers given in Table S5. The Qiagen AllPrep DNA/RNA kit was used to purify total RNA. Before analysis, reads from multiple sequencing runs of the same library were pooled. The published analysis was carried out like this. Only reads with exact TCR constant sequence were kept, trimmed to 150 nt, and grouped by their 12-nt molecular barcodes. Reads in each barcode group were sub-clustered using a 15% Levenshtein threshold, and a quality-weighted consensus sequence was built for each RNA molecule. Non-functional sequences were filtered out, along with any lower-count sequence sitting one edit away from another sequence. Based on fitting two negative binomial distributions, any barcode sub-cluster with under 20% of the maximum read count was discarded. TCRdb ran its own pipeline on the public reads, namely fastp trimming at Q25 and MiXCR clone calling, and kept in-frame beta chains. Duplicate CDR3 protein sequences are folded into a single record with the most common DNA and genes. These V and J calls rely on TCRdb rather than the paper's analysis. This sample comprises 550,000 to 750,000 distinct CDR3 sequences, just under 20% of them detected only once. Clones ranked in the top ten supply roughly 0.85% of the sample.

The table lists this clonotype with many counts. What this receptor recognizes is not known. Within one base of it there is no much larger clone, and no base qualities were kept. This chain is built from TRBV29-1 and TRBJ2-3; TRBD1 aligns with 9 central bases. Sequenced: naive CD8+ T cells from blood, with Jurkat cell RNA spiked in. The cell subset or site label, as the study defines it: FACS-sorted CD8+CD4-CCR7+CD45RA+ naive T cells. The receptor comes from a human donor in good health. Some libraries in this study had Jurkat cell RNA spiked in. The nucleotides read TGCAGCGTTGTTAGTGCAGACAGGGGGTTGACAGATACGCAGTATTTT. Its protein reads: CSVVSADRGLTDTQYF.